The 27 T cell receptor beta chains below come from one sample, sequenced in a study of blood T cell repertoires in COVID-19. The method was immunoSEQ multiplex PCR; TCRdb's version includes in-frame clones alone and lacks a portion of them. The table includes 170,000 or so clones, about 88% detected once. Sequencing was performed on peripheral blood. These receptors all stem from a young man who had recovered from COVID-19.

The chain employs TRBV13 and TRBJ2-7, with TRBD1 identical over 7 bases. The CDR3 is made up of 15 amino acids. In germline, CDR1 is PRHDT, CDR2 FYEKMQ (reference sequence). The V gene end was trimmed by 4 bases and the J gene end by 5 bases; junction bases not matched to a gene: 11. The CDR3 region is CASSSERIQGDEQYF. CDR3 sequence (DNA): TGTGCCAGCAGCTCAGAGCGAATTCAGGGGGACGAGCAGTACTTC.

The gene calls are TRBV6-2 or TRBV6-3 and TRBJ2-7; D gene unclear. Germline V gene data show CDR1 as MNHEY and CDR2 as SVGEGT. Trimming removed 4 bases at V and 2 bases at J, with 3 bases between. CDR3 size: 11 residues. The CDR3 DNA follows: TGTGCCAGCAGTTCTACCTACGAGCAGTACTTC. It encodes CASSSTYEQYF.

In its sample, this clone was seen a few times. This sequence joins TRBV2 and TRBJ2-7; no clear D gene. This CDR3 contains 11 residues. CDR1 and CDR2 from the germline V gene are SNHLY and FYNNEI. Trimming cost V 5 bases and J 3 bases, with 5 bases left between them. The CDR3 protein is CASSQLYEQYF. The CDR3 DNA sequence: TGTGCCAGCAGTCAACTCTACGAGCAGTACTTC.

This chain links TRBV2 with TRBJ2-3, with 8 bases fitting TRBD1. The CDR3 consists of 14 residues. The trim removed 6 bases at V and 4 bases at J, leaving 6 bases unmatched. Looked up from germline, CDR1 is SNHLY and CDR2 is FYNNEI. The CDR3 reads CASSDRGQSDTQYF. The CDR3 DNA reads TGTGCCAGCAGCGACAGGGGTCAGTCAGATACGCAGTATTTT.

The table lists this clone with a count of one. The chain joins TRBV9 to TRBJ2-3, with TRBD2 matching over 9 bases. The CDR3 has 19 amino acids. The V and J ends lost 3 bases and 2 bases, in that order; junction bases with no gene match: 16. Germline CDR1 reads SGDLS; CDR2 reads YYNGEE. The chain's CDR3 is CASSDPTGGREGPTDTQYF. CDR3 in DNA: TGTGCCAGCAGCGACCCGACGGGCGGGAGGGAGGGCCCCACAGATACGCAGTATTTT.

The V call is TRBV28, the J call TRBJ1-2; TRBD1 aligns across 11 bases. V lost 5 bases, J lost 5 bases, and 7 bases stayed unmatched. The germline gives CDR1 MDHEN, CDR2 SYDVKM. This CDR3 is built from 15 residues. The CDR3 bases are TGTGCCAGCAGTCCTAGCGGGACAGGGGGTTATGGCTACACCTTC. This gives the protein CASSPSGTGGYGYTF.

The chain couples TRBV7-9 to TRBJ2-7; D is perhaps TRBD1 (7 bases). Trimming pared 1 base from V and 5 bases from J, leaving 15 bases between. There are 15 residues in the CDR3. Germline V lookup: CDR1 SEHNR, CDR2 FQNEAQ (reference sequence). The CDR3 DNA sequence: TGTGCCAGCAGCTTAGGGCCAGGGGGAGGCCACGAGCAGTACTTC. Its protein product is CASSLGPGGGHEQYF.

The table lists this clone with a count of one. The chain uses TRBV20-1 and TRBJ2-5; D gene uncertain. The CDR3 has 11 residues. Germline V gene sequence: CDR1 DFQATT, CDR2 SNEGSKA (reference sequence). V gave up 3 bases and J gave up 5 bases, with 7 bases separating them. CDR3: CSARLSETQYF. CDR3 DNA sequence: TGCAGTGCTAGGTTATCGGAGACCCAGTACTTC.

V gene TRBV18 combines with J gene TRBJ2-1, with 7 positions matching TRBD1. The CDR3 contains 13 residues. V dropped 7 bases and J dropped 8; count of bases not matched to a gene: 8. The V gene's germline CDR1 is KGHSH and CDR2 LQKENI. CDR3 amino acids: CASYTDREHEQFF. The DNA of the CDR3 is TGTGCCAGCTACACCGACAGGGAGCATGAGCAGTTCTTC.

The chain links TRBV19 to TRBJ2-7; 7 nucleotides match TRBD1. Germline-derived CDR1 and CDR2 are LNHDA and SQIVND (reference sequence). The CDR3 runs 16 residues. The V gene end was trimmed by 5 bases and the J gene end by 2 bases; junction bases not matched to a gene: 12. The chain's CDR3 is CASSEKGAVRTYEQYF. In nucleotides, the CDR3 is TGTGCCAGTAGTGAAAAGGGGGCGGTAAGAACCTACGAGCAGTACTTC. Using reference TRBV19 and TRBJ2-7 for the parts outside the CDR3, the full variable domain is DGGITQSPKYLFRKEGQNVTLSCEQNLNHDAMYWYRQDPGQGLRLIYYSQIVNDFQKGDIAEGYSVSREKKESFPLTVTSAQKNPTAFYLCASSEKGAVRTYEQYFGPGTRLTVT.

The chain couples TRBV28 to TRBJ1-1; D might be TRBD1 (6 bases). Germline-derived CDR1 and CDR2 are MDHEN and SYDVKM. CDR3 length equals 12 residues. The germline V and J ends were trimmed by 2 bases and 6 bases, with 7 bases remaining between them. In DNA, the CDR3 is TGTGCCAGCAGTTTAACAGGGCCTGAAGCTTTCTTT. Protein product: CASSLTGPEAFF.

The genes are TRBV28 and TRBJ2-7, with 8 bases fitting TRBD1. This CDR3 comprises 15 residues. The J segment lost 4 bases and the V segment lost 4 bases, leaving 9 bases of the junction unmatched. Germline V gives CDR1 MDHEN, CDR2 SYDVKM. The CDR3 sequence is CASSSERTGSYEQYF. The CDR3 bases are TGTGCCAGCAGTTCCGAAAGGACAGGGAGTTACGAGCAGTACTTC.

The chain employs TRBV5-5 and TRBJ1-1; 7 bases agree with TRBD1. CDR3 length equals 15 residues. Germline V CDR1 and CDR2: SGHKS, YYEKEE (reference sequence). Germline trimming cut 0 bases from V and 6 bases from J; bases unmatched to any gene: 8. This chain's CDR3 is CASSLVFQGGSEAFF. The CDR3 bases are TGTGCCAGCAGCTTGGTTTTTCAGGGGGGCTCTGAAGCTTTCTTT. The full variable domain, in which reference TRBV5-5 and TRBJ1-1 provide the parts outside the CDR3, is DAGVTQSPTHLIKTRGQQVTLRCSPISGHKSVSWYQQVLGQGPQFIFQYYEKEERGRGNFPDRFSARQFPNYSSELNVNALLLGDSALYLCASSLVFQGGSEAFFGQGTRLTVV.

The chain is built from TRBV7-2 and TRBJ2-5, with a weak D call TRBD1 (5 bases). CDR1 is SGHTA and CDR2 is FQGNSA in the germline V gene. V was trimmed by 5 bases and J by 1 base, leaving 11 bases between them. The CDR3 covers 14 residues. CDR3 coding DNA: TGTGCCAGCAGCCCCGGTGGGGCCCAAGAGACCCAGTACTTC. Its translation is CASSPGGAQETQYF.

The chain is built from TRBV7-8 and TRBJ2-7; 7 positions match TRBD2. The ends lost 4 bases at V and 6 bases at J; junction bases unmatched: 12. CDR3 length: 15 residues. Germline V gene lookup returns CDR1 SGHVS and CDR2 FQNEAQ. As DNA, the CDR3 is TGTGCCAGCAGCTCGAGAGCGGGGATCAGGGCCGAGCAGTACTTC. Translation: CASSSRAGIRAEQYF.

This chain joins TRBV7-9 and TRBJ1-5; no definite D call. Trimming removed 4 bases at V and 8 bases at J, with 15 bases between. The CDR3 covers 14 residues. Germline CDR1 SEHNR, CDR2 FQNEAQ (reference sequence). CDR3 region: CASSSGRGGKPQHF. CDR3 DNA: TGTGCCAGCAGCTCCGGGCGCGGAGGGAAGCCCCAGCATTTT.

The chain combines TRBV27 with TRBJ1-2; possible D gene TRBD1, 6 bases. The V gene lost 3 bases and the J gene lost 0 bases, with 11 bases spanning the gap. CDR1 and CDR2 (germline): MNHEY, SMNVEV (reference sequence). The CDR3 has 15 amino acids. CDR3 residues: CASSFLKGANYGYTF. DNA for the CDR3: TGTGCCAGCAGTTTTCTGAAGGGGGCTAACTATGGCTACACCTTC.

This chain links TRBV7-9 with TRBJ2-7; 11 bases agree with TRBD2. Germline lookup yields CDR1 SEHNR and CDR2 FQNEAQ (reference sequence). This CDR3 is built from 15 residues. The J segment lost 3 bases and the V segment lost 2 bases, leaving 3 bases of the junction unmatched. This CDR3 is CASSLIAGGDYEQYF. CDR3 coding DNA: TGTGCCAGCAGCTTAATAGCGGGAGGGGACTACGAGCAGTACTTC.

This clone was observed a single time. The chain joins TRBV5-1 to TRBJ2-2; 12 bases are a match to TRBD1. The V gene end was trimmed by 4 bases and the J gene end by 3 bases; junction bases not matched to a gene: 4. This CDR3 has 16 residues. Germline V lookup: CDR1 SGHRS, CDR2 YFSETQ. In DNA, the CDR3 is TGCGCCAGCAGCCGGGGACAGGGGGCCTACACCGGGGAGCTGTTTTTT. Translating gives CASSRGQGAYTGELFF.

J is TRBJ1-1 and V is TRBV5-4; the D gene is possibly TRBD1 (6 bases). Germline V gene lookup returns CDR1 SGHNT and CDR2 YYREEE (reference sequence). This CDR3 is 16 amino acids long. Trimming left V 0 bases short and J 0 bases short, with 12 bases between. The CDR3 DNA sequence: TGTGCCAGCAGCTTGGAATCGGGGGGCCTGAACACTGAAGCTTTCTTT. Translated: CASSLESGGLNTEAFF.

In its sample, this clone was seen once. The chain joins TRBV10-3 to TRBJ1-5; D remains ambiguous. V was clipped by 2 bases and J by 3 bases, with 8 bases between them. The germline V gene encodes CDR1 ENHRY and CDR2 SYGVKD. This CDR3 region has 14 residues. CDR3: CAISEEGSNQPQHF. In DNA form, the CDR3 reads TGTGCCATCAGTGAGGAGGGTTCCAATCAGCCCCAGCATTTT.

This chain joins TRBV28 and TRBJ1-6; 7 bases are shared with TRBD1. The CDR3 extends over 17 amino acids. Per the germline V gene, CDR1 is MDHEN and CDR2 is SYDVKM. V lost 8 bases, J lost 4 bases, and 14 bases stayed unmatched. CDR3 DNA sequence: TGTGCCAGCCGGGACAGCTCAATGATGGGATATAATTCACCCCTCCACTTT. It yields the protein CASRDSSMMGYNSPLHF. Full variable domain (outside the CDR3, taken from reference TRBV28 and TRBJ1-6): DVKVTQSSRYLVKRTGEKVFLECVQDMDHENMFWYRQDPGLGLRLIYFSYDVKMKEKGDIPEGYSVSREKKERFSLILESASTNQTSMYLCASRDSSMMGYNSPLHFGNGTRLTVT.

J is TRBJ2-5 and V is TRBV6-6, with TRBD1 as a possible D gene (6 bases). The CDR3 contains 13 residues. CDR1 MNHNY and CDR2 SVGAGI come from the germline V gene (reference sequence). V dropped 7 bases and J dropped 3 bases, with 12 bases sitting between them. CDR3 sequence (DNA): TGTGCCAGCAAAGGACAGAAGGAAGAGACCCAGTACTTC. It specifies CASKGQKEETQYF.

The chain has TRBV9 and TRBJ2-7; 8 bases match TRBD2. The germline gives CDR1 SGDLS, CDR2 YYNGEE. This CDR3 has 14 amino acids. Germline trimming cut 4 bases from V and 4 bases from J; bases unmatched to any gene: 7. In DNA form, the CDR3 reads TGTGCCAGCAGCCCTTCTAGCGGGCCTTACGAGCAGTACTTC. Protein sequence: CASSPSSGPYEQYF. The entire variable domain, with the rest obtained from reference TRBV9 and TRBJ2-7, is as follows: DSGVTQTPKHLITATGQRVTLRCSPRSGDLSVYWYQQSLDQGLQFLIQYYNGEERAKGNILERFSAQQFPDLHSELNLSSLELGDSALYFCASSPSSGPYEQYFGPGTRLTVT.

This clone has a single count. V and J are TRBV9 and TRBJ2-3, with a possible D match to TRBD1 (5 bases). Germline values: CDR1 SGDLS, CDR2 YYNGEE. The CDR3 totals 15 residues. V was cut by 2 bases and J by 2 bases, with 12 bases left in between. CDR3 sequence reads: CASSVGQKNTDTQYF. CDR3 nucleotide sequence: TGTGCCAGCAGCGTGGGGCAGAAAAACACAGATACGCAGTATTTT.

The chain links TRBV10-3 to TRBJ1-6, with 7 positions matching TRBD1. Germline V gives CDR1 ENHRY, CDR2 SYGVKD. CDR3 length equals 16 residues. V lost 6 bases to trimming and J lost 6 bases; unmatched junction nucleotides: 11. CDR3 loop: CAIREGDRISNSPLHF. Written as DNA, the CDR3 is TGTGCCATCAGGGAGGGGGACAGAATTTCTAATTCACCCCTCCACTTT.

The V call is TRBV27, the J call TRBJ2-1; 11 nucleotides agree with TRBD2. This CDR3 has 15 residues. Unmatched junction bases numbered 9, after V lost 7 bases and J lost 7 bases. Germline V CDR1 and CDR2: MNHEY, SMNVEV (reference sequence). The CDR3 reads CASTATSGSRNEQFF. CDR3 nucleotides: TGTGCCAGCACCGCAACTAGCGGGAGCCGTAATGAGCAGTTCTTC.